The clone carrying this T cell receptor beta chain was counted at least ten times. Its target is not known. The data derive from a study of human T cells and chemical hapten exposure. The study, taken as a whole, reports: Unchanged with DPC sensitization were TCRs above 1 in 1000 frequency. Expanded TCRs formed significantly more large CDR3 similarity clusters than controls.

From the RACE reads, TCRdb called clonotypes with MiXCR, one entry per CDR3 protein. The sample yields more than 300,000 distinct CDR3 sequences, around 5% seen once. Time point meaning: pre-sensitization, week 0. As to treatment: therapeutic diphenylcyclopropenone sensitization with weekly scalp DPC. CDR3 length: 13 residues. Trimming cost V 3 bases and J 1 base, with 6 bases left between them. CDR1 and CDR2 from the germline V gene are LGHDT and YNNKEL (reference sequence). The sample consisted of whole blood, taken in connection with sensitization to the hapten diphenylcyclopropenone (DPC). The TCR sequence derives from a young woman with alopecia areata. Some clones in this sample may be carry-over from other donors' samples. The rearrangement joins TRBV3-1 to TRBJ1-1; a possible D gene is TRBD1 (6 bases). In nucleotides, the CDR3 is TGTGCCAGCAGCCAGGGGGCGAACACTGAAGCTTTCTTT. It encodes CASSQGANTEAFF. Using reference TRBV3-1 and TRBJ1-1 for the parts outside the CDR3, the full variable domain is DTAVSQTPKYLVTQMGNDKSIKCEQNLGHDTMYWYKQDSKKFLKIMFSYNNKELIINETVPNRFSPKSPDKAHLNLHINSLELGDSAVYFCASSQGANTEAFFGQGTRLTVV.